In this sample, the clone carrying this TCR beta chain turned up a few times. CDR3 length equals 15 residues. V lost 5 bases to trimming and J lost 4 bases, with 14 bases between them. These data originate in a study of response to subunit inactivated influenza vaccine. TCRdb analysed the RT-PCR reads with MiXCR anew, one entry per CDR3 protein. The data show roughly 540,000 distinct CDR3 sequences, roughly a quarter seen once. In addition, the sample was reused for a study of T cells expressing NK-cell markers. That source notes: Template switching by 5'RACE with UMIs generated the TCR beta cDNA.

The source material was CD4+ T cells sorted from PBMCs, sampled 11 to 12 days after vaccination. This sequence originates from a man aged 50 or older who received an inactivated influenza vaccine. The genes are TRBV12-3 or TRBV12-4 and TRBJ1-4; no clear D. The CDR3 loop is CASSSYWGGNEKLFF. The CDR3 DNA reads TGTGCCAGCAGTAGTTATTGGGGTGGTAATGAAAAACTGTTTTTT.